This TCR beta chain is from a study of vaccination and CD4 T cells after COVID-19. Background on the study: Post-vaccine sampling followed dose two by a median roughly 65 days (range 14 to 241). Overlapping spike peptides from SARS-CoV-2, HCoV-NL63, HCoV-OC43 and HCoV-229E served to stimulate the cells.

The V gene lost 4 bases and the J gene lost 5 bases, with 8 bases spanning the gap. The CDR3 is made up of 12 amino acids. Germline V lookup: CDR1 SGHTA, CDR2 FQGTGA. At the Johns Hopkins FTIC core, DNA taken from cultured CD4+ T cells was sequenced by way of the Oncomine TCR Beta short-read assay. TCRdb fed the PCR reads into MiXCR, producing one record per CDR3 protein. The profile shows about 15,000 distinct CDR3 sequences, 43% of them singletons. This clonotype was detected only a few times. The antigen remains unidentified. The treatment denotes: approximately nine-day PBMC culture with coronavirus spike peptide pools or control peptides (ViraFEST assay). Each well held 2 million or so PBMCs in IL-2 (approximately 10 IU/ml) medium with 10 ug/ml peptide pools.

The input for sequencing was CD4+ T cells from blood, cultured in vitro, taken before SARS-CoV-2 vaccination. The clonotype originates from a human donor who had recovered from COVID-19. J is TRBJ1-1 and V is TRBV7-3, with D hard to call. CDR3 in amino acids: CASSYLETEAFF. The DNA for the CDR3 is TGTGCCAGCAGCTACTTAGAAACTGAAGCTTTCTTT.